The 7 T cell receptor beta chains below come from one sample, sequenced in a study of cytomegalovirus exposure and HLA in healthy donors (dated by TCRdb to 2015 to 2018). Preparation of the library involved the immunoSEQ multiplex PCR assay. In TCRdb, the immuneACCESS table is reduced to in-frame sequences with V and J assigned. These tables do not hold every clone; where another copy was compared, an unresolved V gene accounts for under half, and the others remain unexplained. The sample yields 190,000 or so clones; approximately 82% were counted once. Of the sample, over 10% is held by the ten largest clones. Sequences were obtained from PBMCs. These receptors were obtained from a woman in her twenties or thirties in good health and CMV-seropositive.

V usage is TRBV16 and J usage is TRBJ1-2; 9 nucleotides align to TRBD1. The CDR3 has 14 residues. Trimming took 4 bases from V and 2 from J; bases not matched to a gene: 2. The germline V gene has CDR1 KGHSY and CDR2 FQNENV. The CDR3 region has the DNA TGTGCCAGCAGCCCAGGGACAGGGAACTATGGCTACACCTTC. This encodes CASSPGTGNYGYTF.

V usage is TRBV28 and J usage is TRBJ1-4; D may be TRBD1 (6 bases). Trimming left V 6 bases short and J 2 bases short, with 10 bases between. CDR1 and CDR2 from the germline V gene are MDHEN and SYDVKM. The CDR3 contains 14 residues. CDR3 protein: CASRTGGTNEKLFF. DNA of the CDR3: TGTGCCAGCAGAACGGGGGGCACTAATGAAAAACTGTTTTTT.

This clone has only one observation. This chain's CDR3 is CASRRDLYNEQFF. CDR3 in DNA: TGTGCCAGCAGAAGGGACTTATACAATGAGCAGTTCTTC. The J gene is TRBJ2-1, the V gene TRBV6-5, with D possibly TRBD2 on 6 matching bases. CDR1 and CDR2 (germline): MNHEY, SVGAGI. There are 13 residues in the CDR3. Trimming removed 6 bases from V and 4 bases from J, with 10 bases in between.

The chain uses TRBV5-1 and TRBJ1-4, with unresolved D. The V end lost 0 bases, the J end lost 5 bases, and 17 bases lay between the germline ends. Germline-derived CDR1 and CDR2 are SGHRS and YFSETQ. The CDR3 is 17 residues long. CDR3 residues: CASSLGRTLNRNEKLFF. CDR3 in DNA: TGCGCCAGCAGCTTGGGGAGGACCCTGAACCGGAATGAAAAACTGTTTTTT. Filled out from reference TRBV5-1 and TRBJ1-4, the complete variable domain reads KAGVTQTPRYLIKTRGQQVTLSCSPISGHRSVSWYQQTPGQGLQFLFEYFSETQRNKGNFPGRFSGRQFSNSRSEMNVSTLELGDSALYLCASSLGRTLNRNEKLFFGSGTQLSVL.

The CDR3 reads CASSVGVNSGNTIYF. CDR3 sequence (DNA): TGTGCCAGCAGTGTCGGAGTTAACTCTGGAAACACCATATATTTT. The chain uses TRBV25-1 and TRBJ1-3, with unresolved D. CDR3 length equals 15 residues. V was trimmed by 4 bases and J by 0 bases, leaving 10 bases between them. Germline V lookup: CDR1 MGHDK, CDR2 SYGVNS.

J is TRBJ2-7 and V is TRBV4-2, with 8 bases fitting TRBD2. CDR1 is LGHNA, CDR2 YNFKEQ, per germline. CDR3 length: 17 amino acids. Unmatched junction bases numbered 15, after V lost 4 bases and J lost 4 bases. The CDR3 loop reads CASSRGAGSGILYEQYF. The CDR3 region has the DNA TGTGCCAGCAGCCGAGGGGCCGGTAGCGGGATCTTATACGAGCAGTACTTC.

This chain links TRBV2 with TRBJ2-7, with D possibly being TRBD2 (7 bases). V lost 11 bases, J lost 6 bases, and 17 bases lay in between. CDR3 length: 12 residues. Per germline, CDR1 SNHLY and CDR2 FYNNEI. As DNA, the CDR3 is TGTGCCGTCGTGGGGGGGCGCGGCGAGCAGTACTTC. This translates into CAVVGGRGEQYF.